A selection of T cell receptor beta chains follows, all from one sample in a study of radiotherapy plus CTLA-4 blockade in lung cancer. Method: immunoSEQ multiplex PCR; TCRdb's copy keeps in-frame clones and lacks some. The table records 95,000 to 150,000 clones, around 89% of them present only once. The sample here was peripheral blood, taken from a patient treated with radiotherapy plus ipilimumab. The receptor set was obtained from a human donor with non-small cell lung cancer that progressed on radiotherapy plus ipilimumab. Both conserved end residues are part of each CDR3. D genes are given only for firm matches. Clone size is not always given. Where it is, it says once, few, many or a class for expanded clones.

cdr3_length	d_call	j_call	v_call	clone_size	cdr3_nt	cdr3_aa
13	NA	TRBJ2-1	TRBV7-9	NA	TGTGCCGGAGGGGCGGCATTGGGGGATGAGCAGTTCTTC	CAGGAALGDEQFF
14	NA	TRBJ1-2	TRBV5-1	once	TGCGCCAGCAGCTTGGAAAGTTCTAACTATGGCTACACCTTC	CASSLESSNYGYTF
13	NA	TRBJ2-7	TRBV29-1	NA	TGCAGCGTCCAGAAAGACCGGTCGAGCGAGCAGTACTTC	CSVQKDRSSEQYF
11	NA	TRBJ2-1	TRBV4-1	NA	TGCGCCAGCAGCCAAGGGGATGAGCAGTTCTTC	CASSQGDEQFF
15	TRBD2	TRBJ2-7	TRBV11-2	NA	TGTGCCAGCAGCAACCTAGCGGGGGATTCCTACGAGCAGTACTTC	CASSNLAGDSYEQYF
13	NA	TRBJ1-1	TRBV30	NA	TGTGCCTGGACCGACGGGGGTTGGGCTGAAGCTTTCTTT	CAWTDGGWAEAFF
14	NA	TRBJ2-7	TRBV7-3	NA	TGTGCCAGCAGCTTAGGGCCAGGGGCCGTCGAGCAGTACTTC	CASSLGPGAVEQYF
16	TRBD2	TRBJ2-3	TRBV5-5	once	TGTGCCAGCAGCTTGGCAGGCGGGAGTACCACAGATACGCAGTATTTT	CASSLAGGSTTDTQYF
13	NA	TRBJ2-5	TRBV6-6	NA	TGTGCCAGCAGGCCTCCAGGGATAGAGACCCAGTACTTC	CASRPPGIETQYF
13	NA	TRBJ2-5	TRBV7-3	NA	TGTGCCAGCAGCTTAGGCCCCCAAGAGACCCAGTACTTC	CASSLGPQETQYF
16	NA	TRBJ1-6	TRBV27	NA	TGTGCCAGCAGTTTCCAGGGGAGCTCCTATAATTCACCCCTCCACTTT	CASSFQGSSYNSPLHF